These T cell receptor beta chains were read from a single sample in a study of cytomegalovirus exposure and HLA in healthy donors. Data came from immunoSEQ multiplex PCR; TCRdb stores just in-frame clones and leaves some out. The sample comprises around 130,000 clones, more than 70% of which are singletons, and approximately 1.3% rests with the top ten. The sequencing sample was made of PBMCs. These receptors were taken from a young man in good health and CMV-seronegative. The CDR3 runs from the conserved cysteine through the conserved F or W. A D gene is named only where the DNA matches it firmly. Some rows mark clone size as missing; the rest say once, few, many or name a class of expanded clone.

size: -
J: TRBJ2-1
D: -
V: TRBV11-2
DNA: TGTGCCAGCAGACGTACTAGCCGTAGCTCCTACAATGAGCAGTTCTTC
CDR3: CASRRTSRSSYNEQFF

size: -
J: TRBJ2-2
D: TRBD1
V: TRBV5-4
DNA: TGTGCCAGCAGCGTGGGACAGGGGGGCACCGGGGAGCTGTTTTTT
CDR3: CASSVGQGGTGELFF

size: -
J: TRBJ2-3
D: -
V: TRBV2
DNA: TGTGCCAGCAGGCGGGGGACAACCAGAGACACAGATACGCAGTATTTT
CDR3: CASRRGTTRDTDTQYF

size: -
J: TRBJ2-3
D: TRBD1
V: TRBV10-1
DNA: TGCGCCAGCAAAGAAGACAGGGGGACAGATACGCAGTATTTT
CDR3: CASKEDRGTDTQYF

size: -
J: TRBJ1-1
D: TRBD1
V: TRBV30
DNA: TGTGCCTGGAGCGAATGGGGGCAGGGGGCCACTGAAGCTTTCTTT
CDR3: CAWSEWGQGATEAFF

size: -
J: TRBJ1-5
D: -
V: TRBV6-6
DNA: TGTGCAGACCTCGAGTCGGGGAACAATCAGCCCCAGCATTTT
CDR3: CADLESGNNQPQHF

size: -
J: TRBJ1-1
D: -
V: TRBV7-9
DNA: TGTGCCAGCAGCTTAAGGAGAGTGGGGGCTCCTGAAGCTTTCTTT
CDR3: CASSLRRVGAPEAFF

size: -
J: TRBJ2-7
D: TRBD1
V: TRBV9
DNA: TGTGCCAGCAGCGCCGCAGGGGGCAACTTCTACGAGCAGTACTTC
CDR3: CASSAAGGNFYEQYF

size: -
J: TRBJ2-2
D: -
V: TRBV2
DNA: TGTGCCAGCGGAGGGACAGTTAACACCGGGGAGCTGTTTTTT
CDR3: CASGGTVNTGELFF

size: -
J: TRBJ2-2
D: TRBD2
V: TRBV30
DNA: TGTGCCTGGAGTGGGTCCTGGGTAGCGGGGACCGGGGAGCTGTTTTTT
CDR3: CAWSGSWVAGTGELFF

size: -
J: TRBJ1-5
D: -
V: TRBV6-5
DNA: TGTGCCAGCAGTAAGACGGGGGGATTGAATCAGCCCCAGCATTTT
CDR3: CASSKTGGLNQPQHF

size: -
J: TRBJ1-1
D: -
V: TRBV5-4
DNA: TGTGCCAGCAGCCGTTCAGGGGTCTCGAACACTGAAGCTTTCTTT
CDR3: CASSRSGVSNTEAFF

size: -
J: TRBJ2-4
D: TRBD2
V: TRBV4-1
DNA: TGCGCCAGCAGCCAAGATCTCCTAGCGGGGACCCCAGCCAAAAACATTCAGTACTTC
CDR3: CASSQDLLAGTPAKNIQYF

size: -
J: TRBJ1-1
D: -
V: TRBV7-8
DNA: TGTGCCAGCAGCTTAGTTGGAGGGAACACTGAAGCTTTCTTT
CDR3: CASSLVGGNTEAFF

size: -
J: TRBJ1-5
D: -
V: TRBV6-6
DNA: TGTGCCAGCAGTTACCCAAAGGAGATCGGTCAGCCCCAGCATTTT
CDR3: CASSYPKEIGQPQHF

size: -
J: TRBJ1-5
D: -
V: TRBV19
DNA: TGTGCCAGTAGTCGGGGGGACAGCAATCAGCCCCAGCATTTT
CDR3: CASSRGDSNQPQHF

size: -
J: TRBJ1-1
D: -
V: TRBV29-1
DNA: TGCAGCGTTGTACGGGTCCGACCGAACACTGAAGCTTTCTTT
CDR3: CSVVRVRPNTEAFF

size: -
J: TRBJ2-1
D: TRBD2
V: TRBV7-3
DNA: TGTGCCAGCAGCTTAGCGGGAGTCTCCTACAATGAGCAGTTCTTC
CDR3: CASSLAGVSYNEQFF

size: -
J: TRBJ2-7
D: -
V: TRBV7-2
DNA: TGTGCCAGCAGCTGGCCCTCCTACGAGCAGTACTTC
CDR3: CASSWPSYEQYF

size: -
J: TRBJ1-3
D: -
V: TRBV6-5
DNA: TGTGCCAGCACCAACAAGGGGAGGGGAAACACCATATATTTT
CDR3: CASTNKGRGNTIYF

size: -
J: TRBJ2-5
D: TRBD1
V: TRBV30
DNA: TGTGCCTGGGCGACAGGGGGCCCAGAGACCCAGTACTTC
CDR3: CAWATGGPETQYF

size: -
J: TRBJ2-3
D: TRBD2
V: TRBV5-1
DNA: TGCGCCAGCAGTAGCGGGAGCCTCACAGATACGCAGTATTTT
CDR3: CASSSGSLTDTQYF

size: -
J: TRBJ2-7
D: TRBD1
V: TRBV5-1
DNA: TGCGCCAGCAGCTTGGCTGGGTGGGGACAGGGGGCCACCTACGAGCAGTACTTC
CDR3: CASSLAGWGQGATYEQYF

size: -
J: TRBJ2-1
D: -
V: TRBV7-6
DNA: TGTGCCAGCAGCAGTGACTCAGTTCGCGCCTACAATGAGCAGTTCTTC
CDR3: CASSSDSVRAYNEQFF

size: -
J: TRBJ2-1
D: TRBD2
V: TRBV30
DNA: TGTGCCTGGAGTTTAGCGGGAGGGCCTTTTCAGTTCTTC
CDR3: CAWSLAGGPFQFF

size: -
J: TRBJ1-1
D: -
V: TRBV4-3
DNA: TGCGCCAGCAGCCCGAGAAGGAACACTGAAGCTTTCTTT
CDR3: CASSPRRNTEAFF

size: -
J: TRBJ2-5
D: TRBD2
V: TRBV6-5
DNA: TGTGCCGTCGCTAGCGGGCCGCTAGGAGAGACCCAGTACTTC
CDR3: CAVASGPLGETQYF

size: -
J: TRBJ2-5
D: -
V: TRBV18
DNA: TGTGCCAGCTCGCCGCAGGCCCAAGAGACCCAGTACTTC
CDR3: CASSPQAQETQYF

size: -
J: TRBJ1-2
D: -
V: TRBV18
DNA: TGTGCCAGCTCACCGAGGCGGGAGCAGGGCGACTATGGCTACACCTTC
CDR3: CASSPRREQGDYGYTF

size: once
J: TRBJ2-7
D: TRBD2
V: TRBV6-4
DNA: TGTGCCAGCAGTACCTGGGCAGGGACTAGCTACGAGCAGTACTTC
CDR3: CASSTWAGTSYEQYF

size: -
J: TRBJ1-2
D: -
V: TRBV6-5
DNA: TGTGCCAGCAGCCCCTCGGGAGGCACCTATGGCTACACCTTC
CDR3: CASSPSGGTYGYTF

size: -
J: TRBJ2-2
D: TRBD2
V: TRBV9
DNA: TGTGCCAGCAACATAGCGGGAACCGGGGAGCTGTTTTTT
CDR3: CASNIAGTGELFF

size: -
J: TRBJ2-5
D: -
V: TRBV11-2
DNA: TGTGCCAGCAGCGCGGGAATTCAAGAGACCCAGTACTTC
CDR3: CASSAGIQETQYF

size: -
J: TRBJ1-2
D: TRBD1
V: TRBV4-3
DNA: TGCGCCAGCAGCCAAGTTGGCGGAGGGGGCGTCGTCTATGGCTACACCTTC
CDR3: CASSQVGGGGVVYGYTF

size: once
J: TRBJ1-1
D: -
V: TRBV19
DNA: TGTGCCAGTAGTATAACAGTGAACACTGAAGCTTTCTTT
CDR3: CASSITVNTEAFF

size: -
J: TRBJ2-3
D: TRBD1
V: TRBV11-3
DNA: TGTGCCAGCAGCTTAAGGACAGGGGAGCGCACAGATACGCAGTATTTT
CDR3: CASSLRTGERTDTQYF

size: -
J: TRBJ2-1
D: TRBD2
V: TRBV27
DNA: TGTGCCAGCAGTTTTTTCGGACTAGCGGGACATAACTCCTACAATGAGCAGTTCTTC
CDR3: CASSFFGLAGHNSYNEQFF

size: once
J: TRBJ2-3
D: TRBD1
V: TRBV19
DNA: TGTGCCAGTATGACAGGGGGCATTGATACAGATACGCAGTATTTT
CDR3: CASMTGGIDTDTQYF

size: -
J: TRBJ1-4
D: -
V: TRBV27
DNA: TGTGCCAGCAGTACACTCAGGGCGCCTAATGAAAAACTGTTTTTT
CDR3: CASSTLRAPNEKLFF

size: -
J: TRBJ1-2
D: -
V: TRBV18
DNA: TGTGCCAGCTCACCGCAATTAGAGGGGGACTATGGCTACACCTTC
CDR3: CASSPQLEGDYGYTF

size: -
J: TRBJ2-5
D: TRBD2
V: TRBV13
DNA: TGTGCCAGCAGCACCCCCGGACTAGCGGGGGGACTAGGAACCCAGTACTTC
CDR3: CASSTPGLAGGLGTQYF

size: -
J: TRBJ2-1
D: TRBD2
V: TRBV30
DNA: TGTGCCTCCCAGACCCAATACGGACTAGCGGGAGTAGTTGAGCAGTTCTTC
CDR3: CASQTQYGLAGVVEQFF

size: -
J: TRBJ2-7
D: TRBD1
V: TRBV5-1
DNA: TGCGCCAGCAGCAGAACAGGGGACGAGCAGTACTTC
CDR3: CASSRTGDEQYF

size: -
J: TRBJ1-2
D: TRBD1
V: TRBV7-9
DNA: TGTGCCAGCATGAATCAGGGGGCGCTAGTCCACTATGGCTACACCTTC
CDR3: CASMNQGALVHYGYTF

size: -
J: TRBJ1-1
D: TRBD1
V: TRBV30
DNA: TGTGCCGGGACAGGCCTTGAAGCTTTCTTT
CDR3: CAGTGLEAFF

size: -
J: TRBJ2-7
D: TRBD2
V: TRBV19
DNA: TGTGCCAGTAGTTTAACGGGACTAGCGAGCGAGCAGTACTTC
CDR3: CASSLTGLASEQYF